The TCR beta chain under discussion was sequenced for a study of shared T cell receptors in the human thymus. The V gene's germline CDR1 is SGDLS and CDR2 YYNGEE. Between the trimmed V and J ends, which lost 0 bases and 1 base, there was a span of 10 bases. The CDR3 is made up of 15 amino acids. The count of this clone is one. Produced via immunoSEQ multiplex PCR; TCRdb's table is partial and in-frame only. This sample has hundreds of thousands of clones, with around nine tenths found just once. These data were likewise used in another study, on human thymus T cells. Per that study: Resections from corrective heart surgery provided thymus tissue. Thymic as well as blood repertoires seemed to favor certain V and J genes unevenly. Thymic repertoires from unrelated individuals overlapped highly, related research reported.

The TCR was taken from a boy younger than two with a congenital heart defect. This chain joins TRBV9 and TRBJ2-5, with D possibly matching TRBD1 (6 bases). Sequencing used thymocytes. CDR3 loop: CASSVERGSQETQYF. In nucleotides, the CDR3 is TGTGCCAGCAGCGTAGAGAGGGGGAGCCAAGAGACCCAGTACTTC.